These 22 T cell receptor beta chains originate from one sample sequenced in a study of blood T cell repertoires in COVID-19. Sequenced by immunoSEQ multiplex PCR; TCRdb stores in-frame clones only, minus some. Of some 83,000 clones in the sample, approximately 89% were seen once. The sample comprised peripheral blood. The receptors shown here come from a man aged 50-59 years with acute or convalescent COVID-19.

In nucleotides, the CDR3 is TGCGCCAGCAGCGCCTCGACGGGACAGACTAATGAAAAACTGTTTTTT. Protein sequence: CASSASTGQTNEKLFF. This chain joins TRBV5-1 and TRBJ1-4; 7 positions match TRBD1. The CDR3 totals 16 residues. Trimming at V came to 4 bases and at J to 2 bases, leaving 8 bases not matched to a gene. Germline CDR1 and CDR2: SGHRS and YFSETQ.

The CDR3 spells CASSMDRGGSPLHF. CDR3 DNA: TGTGCCAGTAGTATGGACAGGGGAGGTTCACCCCTCCACTTT. V usage is TRBV19 and J usage is TRBJ1-6, with 9 bases matching TRBD1. CDR1 and CDR2 (germline): LNHDA, SQIVND (reference sequence). The CDR3 sequence is 14 residues long. J was trimmed by 9 bases and V by 3 bases; bases with no gene match: 3.

The chain employs TRBV7-2 and TRBJ2-1, with a tentative D call TRBD1 (6 bases). CDR1 is SGHTA, CDR2 FQGNSA, per germline. The CDR3 loop spans 15 amino acids. V shed 1 base and J shed 9 bases, with 16 bases lying between them. The CDR3 loop reads CASSLDGRGVGEQFF. DNA of the CDR3: TGTGCCAGCAGCTTAGATGGCAGGGGAGTGGGTGAGCAGTTCTTC. Using reference TRBV7-2 and TRBJ2-1 for the parts outside the CDR3, the full variable domain is GAGVSQSPSNKVTEKGKDVELRCDPISGHTALYWYRQSLGQGLEFLIYFQGNSAPDKSGLPSDRFSAERTGGSVSTLTIQRTQQEDSAVYLCASSLDGRGVGEQFFGPGTRLTVL.

The V and J genes are TRBV9 and TRBJ2-3, with 9 bases lining up with TRBD2. Germline CDR1 reads SGDLS; CDR2 reads YYNGEE. This CDR3 is built from 14 residues. Losses at the gene ends were 1 base for V and 6 bases for J; bases not matched to a gene: 3. The CDR3: CASSVLAGWDTQYF. CDR3 sequence (DNA): TGTGCCAGCAGCGTACTAGCGGGATGGGATACGCAGTATTTT.

This chain links TRBV12-3 or TRBV12-4 with TRBJ1-4; TRBD1 matches 7 bases. The V and J ends lost 5 bases and 8 bases, in that order; junction bases with no gene match: 5. This CDR3 is built from 13 residues. The CDR3 nucleotides read TGTGCCAGCAGTCGACAGGGCCGCGAAAAACTGTTTTTT. Residues: CASSRQGREKLFF.

The gene calls are TRBV10-3 and TRBJ1-2; the match to TRBD1 covers 9 bases. J lost 7 bases, V lost 2 bases, and 8 bases had no gene match. This CDR3 contains 15 residues. The germline gives CDR1 ENHRY, CDR2 SYGVKD. The CDR3 region is CAISEHKQGASGYTF. CDR3 nucleotide sequence: TGTGCCATCAGTGAGCACAAACAGGGGGCTAGTGGCTACACCTTC.

The J gene is TRBJ1-1, the V gene TRBV30; unclear D gene. V lost 4 bases, J lost 1 base, and 10 bases lay in between. This CDR3 has 13 amino acids. The germline V gene encodes CDR1 GTSNPN and CDR2 SVGIG (reference sequence). This chain's CDR3 is CAWNLNSNTEAFF. The CDR3 DNA reads TGTGCCTGGAACCTCAACTCGAACACTGAAGCTTTCTTT.

J is TRBJ1-1 and V is TRBV4-1; no definite D call. CDR1 MGHRA and CDR2 YSYEKL come from the germline V gene. This CDR3 contains 14 residues. V was pared by 4 bases and J by 2 bases, with 11 bases between. The CDR3 protein is CASSRPDFNTEAFF. The CDR3 coding sequence is TGCGCCAGCAGCCGTCCAGATTTCAACACTGAAGCTTTCTTT.

The rearrangement links TRBV6-6 to TRBJ1-1; 7 bases are a match to TRBD1. The germline V gene has CDR1 MNHNY and CDR2 SVGAGI (reference sequence). V lost 9 bases and J lost 0; bases outside the gene matches: 7. The CDR3 contains 14 residues. This CDR3 is CASTTGQVNTEAFF. The CDR3 bases are TGTGCCAGTACCACCGGACAGGTGAACACTGAAGCTTTCTTT.

This chain connects TRBV5-6 to TRBJ1-2; 7 nucleotides align to TRBD1. There are 16 residues in the CDR3. From germline, CDR1 is SGHDT and CDR2 YYEEEE. V lost 6 bases and J lost 5; bases outside the gene matches: 16. This CDR3 is CASNSRQGLPIYGYTF. The CDR3 coding sequence is TGTGCCAGCAACTCTAGACAGGGCTTGCCTATATATGGCTACACCTTC.

This sequence joins TRBV4-1 and TRBJ2-7, with 12 positions matching TRBD2. The length of the CDR3 is 14 residues. Trimming at V came to 4 bases and at J to 7 bases, leaving 5 bases not matched to a gene. In germline, CDR1 is MGHRA, CDR2 YSYEKL. The CDR3 loop is CASSPRLAGEEQYF. CDR3 DNA sequence: TGCGCCAGCAGCCCCCGACTAGCGGGGGAGGAGCAGTACTTC.

The chain uses TRBV2 and TRBJ1-2; TRBD1 matches at 8 bases. CDR3 length: 11 amino acids. From germline, CDR1 is SNHLY and CDR2 FYNNEI. The CDR3 DNA sequence: TGTTTCAGGGGGCGCGGGGGTGGCTACACCTTC. This sequence encodes CFRGRGGGYTF.

V usage is TRBV5-5 and J usage is TRBJ1-3; D is unresolved. V lost 6 bases to trimming and J lost 0 bases, with 16 bases between them. In germline, CDR1 is SGHKS, CDR2 YYEKEE (reference sequence). This CDR3 has 16 residues. The CDR3: CASTPSVVTSGNTIYF. The CDR3 bases are TGTGCCAGCACCCCCTCGGTCGTAACCTCTGGAAACACCATATATTTT.

This chain joins TRBV9 and TRBJ2-1; 9 nucleotides match TRBD2. Germline V gene sequence: CDR1 SGDLS, CDR2 YYNGEE. The length of the CDR3 is 17 residues. J was trimmed by 0 bases and V by 4 bases; bases with no gene match: 8. The DNA of the CDR3 is TGTGCCAGCAGCCCCGGGCATAGCGGGAGCTCCTACAATGAGCAGTTCTTC. Protein: CASSPGHSGSSYNEQFF.

This chain links TRBV11-1 with TRBJ2-2, with 7 nucleotides matching TRBD2. The V gene's germline CDR1 is SGHAT and CDR2 FQDESV (reference sequence). This CDR3 has 12 residues. Trimming at V came to 11 bases and at J to 3 bases, leaving 3 bases not matched to a gene. CDR3 sequence (DNA): TGTGCCCTACGGGGGGACACCGGGGAGCTGTTTTTT. Its translation is CALRGDTGELFF.

This chain connects TRBV24-1 to TRBJ1-2; maybe TRBD1 (6 bases). V was shortened by 0 bases and J by 14 bases, with 27 bases between the two germline ends. CDR1 and CDR2 (germline): KGHDR, SFDVKD. CDR3 size: 17 residues. The CDR3 coding sequence is TGTGCCACCAGTGATTTGACGACAGGCGTATTACTTCCCTTGAGGACCTTC. Protein sequence: CATSDLTTGVLLPLRTF.

The J gene is TRBJ2-7, the V gene TRBV12-2; TRBD2 is taken as the D call from the table, unchecked against the DNA. TRBV12-2 is flagged as a pseudogene. The CDR3 spans 15 residues. The CDR3, as DNA: TGTGCAAGTCGCTTAGAATGGCGGGGCTCCTACGAGCAGTACTTC. Protein sequence: CASRLEWRGSYEQYF.

The rearrangement links TRBV10-1 to TRBJ1-2; possibly TRBD1 for D (5 bases). The CDR3 has 13 amino acids. The V end lost 4 bases, the J end lost 7 bases, and 13 bases lay between the germline ends. Germline V CDR1 and CDR2: WNHNN, SYGVQD (reference sequence). The CDR3 bases are TGCGCCAGCAGTGTAAACAGGATTTCTGGCTACACCTTC. It translates to CASSVNRISGYTF.

V gene TRBV30 combines with J gene TRBJ2-1; 9 bases match TRBD2. Germline CDR1 and CDR2: GTSNPN and SVGIG (reference sequence). The junction had 6 bases not matched to a gene; V was cut back by 1 base and J by 8 bases. The CDR3 is made up of 14 amino acids. The CDR3, as DNA: TGTGCCTGGAGTGCCGGCGGGGGGGCACATGAGCAGTTCTTC. This translates into CAWSAGGGAHEQFF.

This clone was seen more than once but under ten times. The chain links TRBV7-3 to TRBJ2-1, with TRBD1 matching over 9 bases. From germline, CDR1 is SGHTA and CDR2 FQGTGA. The length of the CDR3 is 15 residues. Trimming at V came to 2 bases and at J to 7 bases, leaving 6 bases not matched to a gene. The CDR3 DNA sequence: TGTGCCAGCAGCTTAGGGACAGGGAGTGGGAATGAGCAGTTCTTC. Protein sequence: CASSLGTGSGNEQFF.

The rearrangement uses TRBV19 and TRBJ1-2, with D unclear. The V end lost 7 bases, the J end lost 2 bases, and 11 bases lay between the germline ends. This CDR3 contains 13 residues. Germline values: CDR1 LNHDA, CDR2 SQIVND (reference sequence). As DNA, the CDR3 is TGTGCCAGTAAGGAGGGTGGGAACTATGGCTACACCTTC. It yields the protein CASKEGGNYGYTF.

This chain uses TRBV7-3 with TRBJ2-1; 8 bases agree with TRBD2. This CDR3 region has 18 residues. J was trimmed by 4 bases and V by 2 bases; bases with no gene match: 13. CDR1 is SGHTA, CDR2 FQGTGA, per germline. CDR3 coding DNA: TGTGCCAGCAGCTTATATGGACCCGCGGGAGGTGGTTACAATGAGCAGTTCTTC. It specifies CASSLYGPAGGGYNEQFF.